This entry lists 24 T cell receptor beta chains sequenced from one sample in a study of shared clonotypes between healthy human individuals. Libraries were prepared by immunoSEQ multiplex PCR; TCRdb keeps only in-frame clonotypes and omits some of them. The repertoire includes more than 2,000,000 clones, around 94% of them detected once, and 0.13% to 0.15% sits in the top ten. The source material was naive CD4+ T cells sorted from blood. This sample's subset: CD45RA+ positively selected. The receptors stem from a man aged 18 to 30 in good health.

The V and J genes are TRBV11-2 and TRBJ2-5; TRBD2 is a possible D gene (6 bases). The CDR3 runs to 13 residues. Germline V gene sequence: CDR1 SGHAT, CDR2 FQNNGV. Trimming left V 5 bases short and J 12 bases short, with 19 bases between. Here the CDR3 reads CASSPAGGPLEYF. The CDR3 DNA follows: TGTGCCAGCAGCCCTGCCGGAGGGCCCCTGGAGTACTTC.

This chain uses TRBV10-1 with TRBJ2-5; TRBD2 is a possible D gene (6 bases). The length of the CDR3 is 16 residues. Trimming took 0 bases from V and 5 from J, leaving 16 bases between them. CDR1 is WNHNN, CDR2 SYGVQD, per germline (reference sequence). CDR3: CASSESRAGTLETQYF. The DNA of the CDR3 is TGCGCCAGCAGTGAGTCCCGGGCGGGAACGCTTGAGACCCAGTACTTC.

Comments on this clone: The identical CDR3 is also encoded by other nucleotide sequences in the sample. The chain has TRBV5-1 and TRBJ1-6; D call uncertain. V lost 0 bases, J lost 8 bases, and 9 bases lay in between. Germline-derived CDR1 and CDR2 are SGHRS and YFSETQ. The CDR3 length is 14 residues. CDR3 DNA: TGCGCCAGCAGCTTGGCCCCGAAGGATTCACCCCTCCACTTT. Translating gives CASSLAPKDSPLHF.

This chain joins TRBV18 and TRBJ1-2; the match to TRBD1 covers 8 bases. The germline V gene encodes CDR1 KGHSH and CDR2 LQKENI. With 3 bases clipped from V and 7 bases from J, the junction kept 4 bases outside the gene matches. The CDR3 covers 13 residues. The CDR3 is CASSPDREIGYTF. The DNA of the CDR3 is TGTGCCAGCTCACCGGACAGGGAGATTGGCTACACCTTC.

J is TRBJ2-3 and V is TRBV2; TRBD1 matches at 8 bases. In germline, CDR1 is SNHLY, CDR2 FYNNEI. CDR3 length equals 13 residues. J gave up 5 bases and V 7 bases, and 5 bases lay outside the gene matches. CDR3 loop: CASTGQAGDTQYF. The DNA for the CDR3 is TGTGCCAGCACGGGACAGGCGGGAGATACGCAGTATTTT.

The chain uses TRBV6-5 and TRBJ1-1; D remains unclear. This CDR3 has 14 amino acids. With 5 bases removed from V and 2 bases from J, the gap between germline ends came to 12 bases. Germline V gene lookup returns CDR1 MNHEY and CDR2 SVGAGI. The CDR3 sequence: CASSRFNLNTEAFF. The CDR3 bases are TGTGCCAGCAGTAGGTTTAACCTTAACACTGAAGCTTTCTTT.

CDR3 nucleotides: TGTGCCAGCAGCTTGGTCGGGACAGGGGTTTGGTATGGCGAGCAGTACTTC. It specifies CASSLVGTGVWYGEQYF. The V gene is TRBV5-8, the J gene TRBJ2-7, with 10 bases that match TRBD1. In germline, CDR1 is SGHTS, CDR2 YDEGEE. With V trimmed by 0 bases and J by 6 bases, 12 bases remained unmatched. The CDR3 consists of 17 residues.

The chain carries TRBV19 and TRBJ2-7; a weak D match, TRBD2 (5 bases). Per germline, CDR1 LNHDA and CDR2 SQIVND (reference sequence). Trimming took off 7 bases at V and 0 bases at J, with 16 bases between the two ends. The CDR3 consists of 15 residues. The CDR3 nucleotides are TGTGCCAGTAAATCCAGGACTGGGCTCTCCTACGAGCAGTACTTC. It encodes CASKSRTGLSYEQYF.

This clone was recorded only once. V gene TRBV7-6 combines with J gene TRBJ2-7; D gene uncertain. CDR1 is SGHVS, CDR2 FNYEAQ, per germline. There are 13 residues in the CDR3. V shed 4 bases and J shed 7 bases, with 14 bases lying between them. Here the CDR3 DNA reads TGTGCCAGCAGCTCGACACGTTCACGGGAGCAGTACTTC. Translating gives CASSSTRSREQYF.

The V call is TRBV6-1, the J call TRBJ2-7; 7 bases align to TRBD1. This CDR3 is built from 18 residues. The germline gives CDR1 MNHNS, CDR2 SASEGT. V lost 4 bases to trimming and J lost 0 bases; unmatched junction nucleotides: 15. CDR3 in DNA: TGTGCCAGCAGTGGGTCTCTATCCCTGACAGGGAGCTCCTACGAGCAGTACTTC. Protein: CASSGSLSLTGSSYEQYF.

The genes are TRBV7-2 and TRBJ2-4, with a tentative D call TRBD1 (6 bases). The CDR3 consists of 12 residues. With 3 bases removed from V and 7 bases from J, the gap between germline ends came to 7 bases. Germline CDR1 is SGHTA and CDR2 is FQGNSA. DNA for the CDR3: TGTGCCAGCAGCTTCCAGGGGAACATTCAGTACTTC. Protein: CASSFQGNIQYF.

CDR3 amino acids: CAWSVRLAGRNEQFF. For the CDR3, the DNA is TGTGCCTGGAGTGTAAGACTAGCGGGCCGCAATGAGCAGTTCTTC. The chain uses TRBV30 and TRBJ2-1; 10 bases line up with TRBD2. With V trimmed by 0 bases and J by 6 bases, 5 bases remained unmatched. CDR3 length: 15 residues. Germline loops: CDR1 GTSNPN, CDR2 SVGIG (reference sequence).

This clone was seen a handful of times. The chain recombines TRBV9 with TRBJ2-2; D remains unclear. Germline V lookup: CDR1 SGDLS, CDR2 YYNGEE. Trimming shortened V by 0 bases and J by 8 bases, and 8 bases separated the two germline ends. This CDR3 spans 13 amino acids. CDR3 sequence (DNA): TGTGCCAGCAGCGTAGGGTCCCGGGGGGAGCTGTTTTTT. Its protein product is CASSVGSRGELFF.

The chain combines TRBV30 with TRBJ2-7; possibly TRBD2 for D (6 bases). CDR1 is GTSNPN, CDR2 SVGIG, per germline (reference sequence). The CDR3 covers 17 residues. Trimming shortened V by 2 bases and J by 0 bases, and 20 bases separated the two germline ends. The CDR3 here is CAWSLQVVSGLSYEQYF. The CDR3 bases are TGTGCCTGGAGTCTCCAGGTGGTTAGCGGACTCTCCTACGAGCAGTACTTC.

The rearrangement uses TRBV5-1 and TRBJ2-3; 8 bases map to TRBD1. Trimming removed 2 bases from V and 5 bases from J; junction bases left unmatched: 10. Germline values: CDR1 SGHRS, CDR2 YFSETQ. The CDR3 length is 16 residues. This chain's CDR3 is CASSLGQGNRRDTQYF. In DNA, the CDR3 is TGCGCCAGCAGCTTAGGACAGGGCAACCGTCGAGATACGCAGTATTTT. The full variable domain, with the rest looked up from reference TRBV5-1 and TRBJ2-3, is KAGVTQTPRYLIKTRGQQVTLSCSPISGHRSVSWYQQTPGQGLQFLFEYFSETQRNKGNFPGRFSGRQFSNSRSEMNVSTLELGDSALYLCASSLGQGNRRDTQYFGPGTRLTVL.

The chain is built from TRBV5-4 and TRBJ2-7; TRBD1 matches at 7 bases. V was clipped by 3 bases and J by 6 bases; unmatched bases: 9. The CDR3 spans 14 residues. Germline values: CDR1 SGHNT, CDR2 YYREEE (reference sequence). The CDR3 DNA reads TGTGCCAGCAGCTCCGGGACAGTTGGACTCGAGCAGTACTTC. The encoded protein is CASSSGTVGLEQYF.

The CDR3 sequence is CASSALGVGHEQYF. The CDR3 nucleotides read TGCGCCAGCAGCGCCCTAGGGGTAGGTCACGAGCAGTACTTC. The genes are TRBV5-1 and TRBJ2-7; D may be TRBD1 (5 bases). This CDR3 comprises 14 residues. The germline V gene has CDR1 SGHRS and CDR2 YFSETQ. V gave up 4 bases and J gave up 5 bases, with 16 bases separating them. The full variable domain, with the rest looked up from reference TRBV5-1 and TRBJ2-7, is KAGVTQTPRYLIKTRGQQVTLSCSPISGHRSVSWYQQTPGQGLQFLFEYFSETQRNKGNFPGRFSGRQFSNSRSEMNVSTLELGDSALYLCASSALGVGHEQYFGPGTRLTVT.

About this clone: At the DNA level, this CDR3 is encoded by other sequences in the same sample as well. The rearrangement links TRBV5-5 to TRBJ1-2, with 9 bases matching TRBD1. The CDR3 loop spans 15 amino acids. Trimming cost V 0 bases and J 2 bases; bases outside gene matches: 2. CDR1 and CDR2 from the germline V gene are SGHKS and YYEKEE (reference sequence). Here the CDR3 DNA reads TGTGCCAGCAGCTTGGAAGACAGGGGGAACTATGGCTACACCTTC. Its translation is CASSLEDRGNYGYTF.

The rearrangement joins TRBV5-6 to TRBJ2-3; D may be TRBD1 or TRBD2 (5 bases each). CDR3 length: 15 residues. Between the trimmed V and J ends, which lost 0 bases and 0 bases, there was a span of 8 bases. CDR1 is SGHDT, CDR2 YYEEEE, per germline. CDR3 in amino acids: CASSLGGISTDTQYF. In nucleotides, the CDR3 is TGTGCCAGCAGCTTGGGGGGGATTAGCACAGATACGCAGTATTTT.

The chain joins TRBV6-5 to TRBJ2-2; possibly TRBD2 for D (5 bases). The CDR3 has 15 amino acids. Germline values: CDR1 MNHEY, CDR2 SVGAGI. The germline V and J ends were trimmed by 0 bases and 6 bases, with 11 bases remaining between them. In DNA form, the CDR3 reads TGTGCCAGCAGTTACTCCCCCGCGGGCCCCGGGGAGCTGTTTTTT. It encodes CASSYSPAGPGELFF.

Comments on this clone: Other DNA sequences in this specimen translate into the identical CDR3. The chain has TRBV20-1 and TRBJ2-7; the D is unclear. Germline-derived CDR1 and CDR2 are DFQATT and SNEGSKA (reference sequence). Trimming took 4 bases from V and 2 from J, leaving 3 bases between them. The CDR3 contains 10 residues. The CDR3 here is CSANPYEQYF. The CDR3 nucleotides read TGCAGTGCTAATCCCTACGAGCAGTACTTC.

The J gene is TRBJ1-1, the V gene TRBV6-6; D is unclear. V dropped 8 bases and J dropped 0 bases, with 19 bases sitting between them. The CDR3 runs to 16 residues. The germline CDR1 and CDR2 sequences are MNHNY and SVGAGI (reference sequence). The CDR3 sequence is CASSSLGITMNTEAFF. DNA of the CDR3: TGTGCCAGCTCCTCTTTGGGAATAACCATGAACACTGAAGCTTTCTTT.

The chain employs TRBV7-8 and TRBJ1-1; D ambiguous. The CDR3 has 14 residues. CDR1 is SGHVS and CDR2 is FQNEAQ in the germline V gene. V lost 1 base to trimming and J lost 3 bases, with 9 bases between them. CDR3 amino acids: CASSLGALDTEAFF. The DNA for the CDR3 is TGTGCCAGCAGCTTAGGAGCGCTGGACACTGAAGCTTTCTTT.

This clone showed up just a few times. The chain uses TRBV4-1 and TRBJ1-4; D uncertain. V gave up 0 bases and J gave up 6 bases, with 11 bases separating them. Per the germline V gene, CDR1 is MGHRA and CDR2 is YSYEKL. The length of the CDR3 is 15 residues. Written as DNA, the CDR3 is TGCGCCAGCAGCCAAGAAGGTTACAGAGATGAAAAACTGTTTTTT. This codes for CASSQEGYRDEKLFF.